These 30 T cell receptor beta chains were all obtained from the same sample, sequenced in a study of Graves' ophthalmopathy and Graves' hyperthyroidism. Amplification targeted the TCR beta CDR3 regions, with RNA transcripts as the source material. Amplification began with first-round RT-PCR using HTBI primers, then second-round multiplex PCR was performed. TCRdb redid the calling of the multiplex PCR reads with MiXCR, one entry per CDR3 protein. The sample yields 400,000 to 450,000 distinct CDR3 sequences, 20% to 25% seen once. Input material: peripheral blood. The receptors were gathered from a woman aged 18 to 35 with stable Graves' hyperthyroidism.

This sequence joins TRBV6-5 and TRBJ2-2; D is ambiguous. The CDR3 covers 14 residues. CDR1 and CDR2 (germline): MNHEY, SVGAGI. With 0 bases removed from V and 4 bases from J, the gap between germline ends came to 6 bases. CDR3: CASSYSDGTGELFF. The CDR3 nucleotides are TGTGCCAGCAGTTACTCCGATGGCACCGGGGAGCTGTTTTTT.

The sample holds many counts of this clonotype. This rearrangement joins TRBV7-8 to TRBJ2-5; D might be TRBD2 (6 bases). This CDR3 is 14 amino acids long. Germline assignment: CDR1 SGHVS and CDR2 FQNEAQ. V shed 5 bases and J shed 4 bases, with 14 bases lying between them. The CDR3 nucleotides read TGTGCCAGCAGCGGAGGGACCGGCGGAGAGACCCAGTACTTC. Its protein product is CASSGGTGGETQYF.

The chain is built from TRBV7-8 and TRBJ2-7, with no clear D. V lost 0 bases and J lost 3, with 9 bases in between. Germline-derived CDR1 and CDR2 are SGHVS and FQNEAQ. The CDR3 totals 14 residues. The CDR3 DNA sequence: TGTGCCAGCAGCTTAGCACCAAGGAGCTACGAGCAGTACTTC. This encodes CASSLAPRSYEQYF. Full variable domain (rest looked up from reference TRBV7-8 and TRBJ2-7): GAGVSQSPRYKVAKRGQDVALRCDPISGHVSLFWYQQALGQGPEFLTYFQNEAQLDKSGLPSDRFFAERPEGSVSTLKIQRTQQEDSAVYLCASSLAPRSYEQYFGPGTRLTVT.

In regard to this clonotype: Since no conserved phenylalanine or tryptophan closes the CDR3, a read error is the likely cause. The chain uses TRBV12-3 or TRBV12-4 and TRBJ2-2; 9 nucleotides match TRBD1. The V gene end was trimmed by 5 bases and the J gene end by 7 bases; junction bases not matched to a gene: 5. The CDR3 sequence is 14 residues long. The CDR3 region is CASSPQGAVGELFL. DNA for the CDR3: TGTGCCAGCAGTCCACAGGGGGCGGTCGGGGAGCTGTTTCTT.

There are many counts of this clonotype. This chain links TRBV10-3 with TRBJ2-7, with 9 bases matching TRBD1. The trim removed 0 bases at V and 0 bases at J, leaving 3 bases unmatched. CDR1 ENHRY and CDR2 SYGVKD come from the germline V gene. CDR3 size: 16 residues. The CDR3 is CAISESTGGSSYEQYF. As DNA, the CDR3 is TGTGCCATCAGTGAGTCGACAGGGGGTAGCTCCTACGAGCAGTACTTC.

The chain has TRBV30 and TRBJ1-1; possible D gene TRBD1, 5 bases. V shed 1 base and J shed 3 bases, with 9 bases lying between them. Germline V lookup: CDR1 GTSNPN, CDR2 SVGIG (reference sequence). The length of the CDR3 is 13 residues. CDR3 nucleotide sequence: TGTGCCTGGAGTGGACAGTATGACACTGAAGCTTTCTTT. It codes for CAWSGQYDTEAFF.

This clonotype was observed at least ten times. The chain carries TRBV28 and TRBJ2-5; D remains unclear. In germline, CDR1 is MDHEN, CDR2 SYDVKM. V shed 7 bases and J shed 4 bases, with 10 bases lying between them. The CDR3 has 12 residues. The CDR3 here is CASTSGRETQYF. The CDR3 coding sequence is TGTGCCAGCACCTCCGGAAGAGAGACCCAGTACTTC.

The sample holds many counts of this clonotype. This chain connects TRBV24-1 to TRBJ2-3; D is unresolved. Per the germline V gene, CDR1 is KGHDR and CDR2 is SFDVKD. The CDR3 runs to 12 residues. Trimming cost V 4 bases and J 6 bases, with 7 bases left between them. The CDR3 sequence is CATSDFGDTQYF. CDR3 nucleotide sequence: TGTGCCACCAGTGACTTTGGCGATACGCAGTATTTT.

The chain couples TRBV30 to TRBJ1-2; D not certain. The germline V and J ends were trimmed by 0 bases and 4 bases, with 12 bases remaining between them. The CDR3 length is 14 residues. CDR1 and CDR2 from the germline V gene are GTSNPN and SVGIG (reference sequence). The CDR3 spells CAWSVLGGLYGYTF. The CDR3 bases are TGTGCCTGGAGTGTACTGGGTGGACTCTATGGCTACACCTTC.

This clonotype was found many times. The rearrangement uses TRBV11-2 and TRBJ2-2; the D is unclear. There are 15 residues in the CDR3. Trimming took 1 base from V and 7 from J, leaving 13 bases between them. The germline V gene has CDR1 SGHAT and CDR2 FQNNGV. The CDR3 here is CASSLVQRLYGELFF. Here the CDR3 DNA reads TGTGCCAGCAGCTTAGTTCAGCGCCTATACGGGGAGCTGTTTTTT.

Notes on this clonotype: A clone one base away is much larger, so this may be a read error. The chain combines TRBV10-3 with TRBJ2-7, with D perhaps being TRBD1 or TRBD2 (6 bases each). This CDR3 has 14 amino acids. Germline V gene data show CDR1 as ENHRY and CDR2 as SYGVKD. The CDR3 DNA follows: TGTGCCATCAGTGAGTTAGTCGACGGGGGCGAGCTGTACTTC. Residues: CAISELVDGGELYF.

This clonotype has at least ten counts. The chain combines TRBV5-6 with TRBJ1-2, with a weak D call TRBD1 (6 bases). There are 14 residues in the CDR3. Trimming shortened V by 3 bases and J by 3 bases, and 12 bases separated the two germline ends. Germline V CDR1 and CDR2: SGHDT, YYEEEE. The CDR3 DNA sequence: TGTGCCAGCAGCTCGAAGGGGGGTGACTATGGCTACACCTTC. Translation gives CASSSKGGDYGYTF.

For this clonotype: A much more abundant neighbour one base away suggests this may be a read error. This chain links TRBV6-1 with TRBJ2-2; weak D call: TRBD2 (6 bases). The germline V gene has CDR1 MNHNS and CDR2 SASEGT. CDR3 size: 13 residues. In DNA form, the CDR3 reads TGTGCCACCTTCCACAGAAACACCGGGGGGCTGTTTTTT. Amino acids: CATFHRNTGGLFF.

Ten or more counts support this clonotype. The chain recombines TRBV12-3 or TRBV12-4 with TRBJ2-2; D is unclear. Trimming removed 6 bases at V and 0 bases at J, with 11 bases between. This CDR3 comprises 15 residues. CDR3 nucleotide sequence: TGTGCCAGCAGGCCCGCAGAAACGAACACCGGGGAGCTGTTTTTT. It translates to CASRPAETNTGELFF.

Ten or more counts support this clonotype. The gene calls are TRBV4-3 and TRBJ2-7; TRBD2 might be the D (6 bases). Trimming left V 1 base short and J 0 bases short, with 10 bases between. This CDR3 region has 15 residues. Germline lookup yields CDR1 LGHNA and CDR2 YSLEER. The CDR3 DNA is TGCGCCAGCAGCCAAGGCCTAGCGACCTCCTACGAGCAGTACTTC. Protein: CASSQGLATSYEQYF.

The chain uses TRBV7-2 and TRBJ1-5; D is ambiguous. Germline CDR1 and CDR2: SGHTA and FQGNSA. The CDR3 runs 13 residues. V was shortened by 5 bases and J by 7 bases, with 12 bases between the two germline ends. The CDR3 reads CASSARSGQPQHF. CDR3 sequence (DNA): TGTGCCAGCAGCGCCCGGTCGGGACAGCCCCAGCATTTT.

This clonotype appeared many times. The genes are TRBV20-1 and TRBJ2-2; D is uncertain. CDR3 length: 14 amino acids. The germline V gene encodes CDR1 DFQATT and CDR2 SNEGSKA (reference sequence). V dropped 2 bases and J dropped 4 bases, with 11 bases sitting between them. The CDR3 nucleotides read TGCAGTGCTAGAAGTCCTCGTGGCACCGGGGAGCTGTTTTTT. It specifies CSARSPRGTGELFF.

This chain joins TRBV19 and TRBJ1-2; 8 positions agree with TRBD1. The CDR3 consists of 13 residues. Unmatched junction bases numbered 3, after V lost 4 bases and J lost 5 bases. Germline V gene sequence: CDR1 LNHDA, CDR2 SQIVND (reference sequence). The CDR3, as DNA: TGTGCCAGTAGTAGGACAGGGCGATATGGCTACACCTTC. Protein sequence: CASSRTGRYGYTF.

This clonotype was observed at least ten times. This chain uses TRBV6-4 with TRBJ1-5, with 9 nucleotides matching TRBD1. Germline lookup yields CDR1 MRHNA and CDR2 SNTAGT. CDR3 size: 18 residues. The ends lost 6 bases at V and 4 bases at J; junction bases unmatched: 16. The CDR3 region has the DNA TGTGCCAGCAGCCATTACGGTCTCGGGACAGGGATTAATCAGCCCCAGCATTTT. Its translation: CASSHYGLGTGINQPQHF.

Many counts were recorded for this clonotype. This chain connects TRBV20-1 to TRBJ1-6; TRBD1 might be the D (5 bases). The CDR3 covers 12 residues. Trimming stripped 4 bases from V and 7 bases from J, with 8 bases between. The germline V gene has CDR1 DFQATT and CDR2 SNEGSKA (reference sequence). The CDR3 DNA reads as TGCAGTGCTACCAGGGCGAATTCACCCCTCCACTTT. It yields the protein CSATRANSPLHF.

This clonotype was seen many times. This chain uses TRBV6-1 with TRBJ2-7; 8 bases match TRBD2. V shed 2 bases, J shed 2 bases, and the junction held 5 bases outside the gene matches. Germline CDR1 reads MNHNS; CDR2 reads SASEGT. The CDR3 is 15 amino acids. CDR3 in amino acids: CASSELPGGAYEQYF. The DNA for the CDR3 is TGTGCCAGCAGTGAATTGCCGGGAGGGGCCTACGAGCAGTACTTC.

Ten or more counts support this clonotype. The rearrangement uses TRBV5-1 and TRBJ1-1; unclear D gene. Trimming pared 5 bases from V and 5 bases from J, leaving 13 bases between. The CDR3 is 13 amino acids. Germline lookup yields CDR1 SGHRS and CDR2 YFSETQ. CDR3 in amino acids: CASRSEGRTEAFF. CDR3 bases: TGCGCCAGCAGATCCGAAGGAAGGACTGAAGCTTTCTTT.

This clonotype was recorded a few times. The V and J genes are TRBV12-3 or TRBV12-4 and TRBJ1-1; no reliable D call. Trimming removed 1 base at V and 6 bases at J, with 12 bases between. The CDR3 is 14 amino acids. The CDR3 nucleotides are TGTGCCAGCAGTTTAGGGTCGGGGTACGCTGAAGCTTTCTTT. The encoded protein is CASSLGSGYAEAFF.

In its sample, this clonotype was seen many times. The chain couples TRBV10-3 to TRBJ1-1; 8 bases are shared with TRBD1. The V gene's germline CDR1 is ENHRY and CDR2 SYGVKD. V trimming: 0 bases; J trimming: 5 bases; junction bases outside the gene matches: 8. CDR3 length equals 16 residues. In DNA, the CDR3 is TGTGCCATCAGTGAGTCTACAGGGGGGTCGAGAACTGAAGCTTTCTTT. This translates into CAISESTGGSRTEAFF.

This clonotype was seen a few times. V and J are TRBV28 and TRBJ2-7, with D perhaps assigned TRBD1 or TRBD2 (5 bases each). The V gene's germline CDR1 is MDHEN and CDR2 SYDVKM. Trimming removed 5 bases at V and 5 bases at J, with 13 bases between. This CDR3 region has 13 residues. The CDR3 coding sequence is TGTGCCAGCAGTACCCCTCTGGGACACGAGCAGTACTTC. This gives the protein CASSTPLGHEQYF.

This clonotype was recorded a few times. The V and J genes are TRBV15 and TRBJ1-5, with 10 nucleotides matching TRBD1. CDR1 LNHNV and CDR2 YYDKDF come from the germline V gene (reference sequence). J was trimmed by 4 bases and V by 5 bases; bases with no gene match: 2. This CDR3 has 14 amino acids. The CDR3 sequence is CATSRDRGNQPQHF. The CDR3 DNA sequence: TGTGCCACCAGCCGGGACAGGGGAAATCAGCCCCAGCATTTT.

In this sample, this clonotype turned up a few times. The chain has TRBV6-2 or TRBV6-3 and TRBJ1-5, with 9 nucleotides matching TRBD1. This CDR3 comprises 18 residues. CDR1 is MNHEY, CDR2 SVGEGT, per germline. Unmatched junction bases numbered 14, after V lost 7 bases and J lost 1 base. CDR3 protein: CASTSPGTGIESNQPQHF. CDR3 bases: TGTGCCAGCACTAGTCCCGGGACAGGGATTGAGAGCAATCAGCCCCAGCATTTT.

In its sample, this clonotype was seen many times. This rearrangement joins TRBV6-2 or TRBV6-3 to TRBJ2-2; the D is unclear. Germline lookup yields CDR1 MNHEY and CDR2 SVGEGT. The ends were cut back, 2 bases at V and 1 base at J, with 2 bases in the middle. CDR3 length: 13 residues. CDR3 region: CASSYLNTGELFF. The CDR3, as DNA: TGTGCCAGCAGTTACCTGAACACCGGGGAGCTGTTTTTT.

This clonotype is a singleton in its sample. The rearrangement uses TRBV7-8 and TRBJ1-1; D ambiguous. Germline CDR1 is SGHVS and CDR2 is FQNEAQ. The V and J ends lost 1 base and 1 base respectively, with 10 bases between them. The CDR3 consists of 15 residues. The CDR3 spells CASSLVTIENTEAFF. In nucleotides, the CDR3 is TGTGCCAGCAGCTTAGTAACCATAGAGAACACTGAAGCTTTCTTT.

This clonotype was observed many times. The rearrangement uses TRBV12-3 or TRBV12-4 and TRBJ1-5; possibly TRBD1 for D (6 bases). The ends were cut back, 4 bases at V and 6 bases at J, with 22 bases in the middle. This CDR3 contains 17 residues. As DNA, the CDR3 is TGTGCCAGCAGTTCCTCGTCTTGGGGGGCCCACCGTCAGCCCCAGCATTTT. Translated, it gives CASSSSSWGAHRQPQHF.